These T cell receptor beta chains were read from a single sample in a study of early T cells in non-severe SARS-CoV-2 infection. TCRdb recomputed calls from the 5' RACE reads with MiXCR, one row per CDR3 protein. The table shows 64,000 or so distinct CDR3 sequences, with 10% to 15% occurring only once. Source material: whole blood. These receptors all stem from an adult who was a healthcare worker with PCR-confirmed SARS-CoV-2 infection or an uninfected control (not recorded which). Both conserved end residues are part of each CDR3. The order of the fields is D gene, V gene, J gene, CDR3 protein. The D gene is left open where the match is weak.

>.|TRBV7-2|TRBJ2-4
CASSSPLGAKNIQYF
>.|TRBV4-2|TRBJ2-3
CASSRSGEADTQYF
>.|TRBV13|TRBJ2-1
CATSGTPGGEQFF
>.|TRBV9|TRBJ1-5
CASSRDVSNQPQHF
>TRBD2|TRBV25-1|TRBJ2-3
CASSDASGGPYLSTDTQYF
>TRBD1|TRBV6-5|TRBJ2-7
CASSYSARQGSEQYF
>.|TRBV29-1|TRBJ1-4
CSVGGANEKLFF
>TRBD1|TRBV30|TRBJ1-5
CAWSLGQGGQPQHF
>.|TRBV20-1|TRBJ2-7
CSARAESYEQYF
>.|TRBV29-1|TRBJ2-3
CSADPSTDTQYF
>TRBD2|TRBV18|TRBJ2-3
CASSTAGGHTDTQYF
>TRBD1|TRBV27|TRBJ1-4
CASSPPGGYPEKLFF
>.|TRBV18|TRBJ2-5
CASSSGQETQYF
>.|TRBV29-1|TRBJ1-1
CSVEEGVGTEAFF
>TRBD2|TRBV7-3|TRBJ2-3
CASSAQASGGRDTQYF
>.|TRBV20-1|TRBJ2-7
CSARDGGQQYF
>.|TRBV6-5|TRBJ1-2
CASSSMTGNYGYTF
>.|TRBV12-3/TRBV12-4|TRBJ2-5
CASRDLGAQETQYF
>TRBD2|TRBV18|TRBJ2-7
CASSSRSGGTYEQYF
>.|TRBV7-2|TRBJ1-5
CASSVGSNQPQHF
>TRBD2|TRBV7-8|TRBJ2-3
CASSALAGTDTQYF
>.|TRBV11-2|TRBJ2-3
CASSPPKGNTQYF
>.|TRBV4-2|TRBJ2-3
CASSQEPPGSTDTQYF
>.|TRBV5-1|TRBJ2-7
CASSSTAGSYEQYF
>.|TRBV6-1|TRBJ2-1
CASSARTAGYNEQFF
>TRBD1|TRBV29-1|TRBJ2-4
CSVTQGEYDTIQYF
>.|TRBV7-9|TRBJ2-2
CASSSQTTGELFF
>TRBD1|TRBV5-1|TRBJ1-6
CASSPRTGESPLHF
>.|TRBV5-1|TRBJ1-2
CASGPPGYGYTF
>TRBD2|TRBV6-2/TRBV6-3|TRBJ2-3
CASSTGGTTDTQYF
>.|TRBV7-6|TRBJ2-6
CTSSLARHSGANVLTF
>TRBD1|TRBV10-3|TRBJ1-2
CANGQGDYGYTF
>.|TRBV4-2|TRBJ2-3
CASSKQTTDTQYF
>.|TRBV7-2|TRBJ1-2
CASSLQPQSNYGYTF
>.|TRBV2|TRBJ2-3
CAEGDTDTQYF
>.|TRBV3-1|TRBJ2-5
CASSHSETQYF
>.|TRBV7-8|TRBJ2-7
CASSLASQGGYEQYF
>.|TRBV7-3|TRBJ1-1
CASSRGPLNTEAFF
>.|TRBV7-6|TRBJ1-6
CASSLDRGGSPLHF
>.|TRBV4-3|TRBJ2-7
CASSQVPQGGEQYF
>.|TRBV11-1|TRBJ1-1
CASSRRINTEAFF
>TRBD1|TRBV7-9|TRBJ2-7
CASSLGTGGQYF
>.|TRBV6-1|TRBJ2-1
CASSEALSEQFF
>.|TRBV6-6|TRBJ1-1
CASSYAENTEAFF
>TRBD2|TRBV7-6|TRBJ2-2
CASSPGLAGVNTGELFF
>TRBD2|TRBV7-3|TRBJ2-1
CASSLTSGGPTPNEQFF
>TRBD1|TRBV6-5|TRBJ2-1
CASSFQTGVHYNEQFF
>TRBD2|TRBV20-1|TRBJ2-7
CSARDLERGSYEQYF
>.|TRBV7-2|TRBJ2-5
CASSPGMGPEETQYF
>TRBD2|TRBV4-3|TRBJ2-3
CASSRGLAGSTDTQYF